The entry below describes one T cell receptor beta chain. This sample is part of a study of blood T cell repertoires in COVID-19. Germline CDR1 SGHNT, CDR2 YYREEE (reference sequence). The V end was cut by 7 bases, the J end by 5 bases, with 12 bases between. The CDR3 is 12 amino acids. Repertoires were generated with immunoSEQ multiplex PCR, while TCRdb's copy carries only in-frame clones and drops some. The table includes a few hundred thousand clones, about 92% detected once. The source material was PBMCs or T cells enriched from blood (not recorded which). This chain uses TRBV5-4 with TRBJ1-2, with D hard to call. This TCR was recovered from a woman in her twenties or thirties who had recovered from COVID-19. The CDR3 DNA reads TGTGCCAGCTCGGACGGGGAGTATGGCTACACCTTC. Protein sequence: CASSDGEYGYTF.